This is a list of T cell receptor beta chains from one sample in a study of T cells in narcolepsy. Profiled with immunoSEQ multiplex PCR; TCRdb holds only in-frame clones, not every one. The repertoire holds around 30,000 clones, approximately 78% seen once, with less than 1.5% in the top ten. The material sequenced was CD45RA- memory CD4+ T cells from PBMCs. Source of these receptors: a human donor with narcolepsy. Each CDR3 is given with its conserved first and last residue. A D gene is named only where the DNA matches it firmly. Clone size, where shown, is once, few, many, or a class for clones that have expanded.

CDR3aa | CDR3nt | j_gene | v_gene | abundance | d_gene
CASNPTGSYYNEQFF | TGTGCCAGCAATCCCACAGGGTCCTACTACAATGAGCAGTTCTTC | TRBJ2-1 | TRBV6-6 | few | -
CASSESEGIGYNEQFF | TGCGCCAGCAGTGAGTCGGAGGGGATCGGGTACAATGAGCAGTTCTTC | TRBJ2-1 | TRBV10-1 | - | -
CASSFPTLLAGVTSEQFF | TGTGCCAGCAGCTTCCCGACCCTACTAGCGGGAGTTACTTCTGAGCAGTTCTTC | TRBJ2-1 | TRBV5-5 | - | TRBD2
CATGTGGLAGNTIYF | TGTGCCACCGGGACAGGGGGACTGGCTGGAAACACCATATATTTT | TRBJ1-3 | TRBV30 | - | TRBD1
CASSIDLFDRNYGYTF | TGTGCCAGTAGTATAGATTTATTCGACCGTAACTATGGCTACACCTTC | TRBJ1-2 | TRBV19 | - | -
CATSTFPGTEAFF | TGTGCCACCAGCACCTTCCCCGGGACAGAAGCTTTCTTT | TRBJ1-1 | TRBV15 | - | -
CASSTSQEQYF | TGTGCCAGCAGTACATCCCAAGAGCAGTACTTC | TRBJ2-7 | TRBV6-5 | - | -
CASQQLLVQFGAFF | TGTGCCAGCCAGCAGCTTTTAGTGCAGTTTGGGGCTTTCTTT | TRBJ1-1 | TRBV12-1 | - | -
CASTFPRQGGETQYF | TGTGCCAGCACCTTCCCTAGACAGGGCGGAGAGACCCAGTACTTC | TRBJ2-5 | TRBV6-5 | - | TRBD1
CASSGIQGHIQYF | TGCGCCAGCAGCGGAATACAGGGACACATTCAGTACTTC | TRBJ2-4 | TRBV5-1 | few | -
CASSSPGQGPNYGYTF | TGTGCCAGCAGCTCCCCGGGACAGGGGCCTAACTATGGCTACACCTTC | TRBJ1-2 | TRBV5-6 | - | TRBD1
CASSVYGSGANVLTF | TGTGCCAGCAGCGTATATGGCTCTGGGGCCAACGTCCTGACTTTC | TRBJ2-6 | TRBV9 | few | -
CASSWDRGTDTQYF | TGTGCCAGCAGCTGGGACAGGGGCACAGATACGCAGTATTTT | TRBJ2-3 | TRBV11-2 | once | TRBD1
CASSPGGVLVTQYF | TGTGCCAGCAGTCCCGGGGGGGTGCTCGTGACCCAGTACTTC | TRBJ2-5 | TRBV7-9 | - | TRBD2
CASSRAAKNIQYF | TGTGCCAGCAGTCGGGCAGCCAAAAACATTCAGTACTTC | TRBJ2-4 | TRBV6-5 | - | -
CASSEFPSGRVFF | TGTGCCAGCAGTGAATTTCCGAGCGGGAGGGTGTTCTTC | TRBJ2-1 | TRBV6-1 | - | TRBD2
CASSPYGGHTVAFF | TGTGCCAGCAGCCCTTATGGGGGGCACACGGTAGCTTTCTTT | TRBJ1-1 | TRBV7-2 | - | -
CATSTGTAEETQYF | TGTGCCACCAGCACCGGGACCGCCGAGGAGACCCAGTACTTC | TRBJ2-5 | TRBV15 | - | -
CASSKGSGTSGELFF | TGTGCCAGCAGCAAAGGATCAGGGACCTCCGGGGAGCTGTTTTTT | TRBJ2-2 | TRBV21-1 | - | -
CASFPPGNMNTEAFF | TGTGCCAGTTTCCCCCCAGGGAACATGAACACTGAAGCTTTCTTT | TRBJ1-1 | TRBV19 | few | -
CASSREPQSLEAFF | TGTGCCAGCAGCCGCGAGCCCCAGAGCCTCGAAGCTTTCTTT | TRBJ1-1 | TRBV6-4 | once | -
CASSRLTGGVGGNTIYF | TGTGCCAGCAGCCGCCTTACAGGGGGCGTAGGTGGAAACACCATATATTTT | TRBJ1-3 | TRBV5-4 | - | TRBD1
CASSMVPGTNTEAFF | TGTGCCAGTAGTATGGTTCCGGGGACGAACACTGAAGCTTTCTTT | TRBJ1-1 | TRBV19 | - | -
CASSFRSGETQYF | TGCGCCAGCAGCTTTAGATCGGGGGAGACCCAGTACTTC | TRBJ2-5 | TRBV5-1 | - | -
CASSLSPGRDYEQYF | TGTGCCAGTAGTCTGTCACCAGGGAGGGACTACGAGCAGTACTTC | TRBJ2-7 | TRBV19 | - | TRBD2
CASSSLAVYEQYF | TGCGCCAGCAGCTCTTTAGCGGTCTACGAGCAGTACTTC | TRBJ2-7 | TRBV5-1 | - | -
CASSYTPDGNQPQHF | TGTGCCAGCAGTTATACCCCCGATGGAAATCAGCCCCAGCATTTT | TRBJ1-5 | TRBV6-5 | - | -
CASLTSGRAADTQYF | TGTGCCAGTTTGACTAGCGGGAGGGCCGCGGATACGCAGTATTTT | TRBJ2-3 | TRBV28 | - | TRBD2
CSARESTEAFF | TGCAGTGCTAGAGAGAGCACTGAAGCTTTCTTT | TRBJ1-1 | TRBV20-1 | large | -
CASSLGGDRVSNEKLFF | TGTGCCAGCAGCTTGGGGGGGGACAGGGTGTCTAATGAAAAACTGTTTTTT | TRBJ1-4 | TRBV5-4 | - | TRBD1
CASTNRTSGTGELFF | TGCGCCAGCACGAACAGGACTAGCGGTACCGGGGAGCTGTTTTTT | TRBJ2-2 | TRBV4-1 | - | TRBD2
CSVRAGLGTEAFF | TGCAGCGTGAGGGCAGGGCTCGGAACTGAAGCTTTCTTT | TRBJ1-1 | TRBV29-1 | once | -
CASSPTSGSVSDTQYF | TGCGCCAGCAGCCCCACTAGCGGGAGCGTCTCAGATACGCAGTATTTT | TRBJ2-3 | TRBV5-1 | - | TRBD2
CASSPQTTGWQETQYF | TGTGCCAGCAGCCCCCAGACCACAGGGTGGCAAGAGACCCAGTACTTC | TRBJ2-5 | TRBV7-3 | - | -
CASSEAGGTKNIQYF | TGTGCCAGCAGTGAAGCGGGCGGGACCAAAAACATTCAGTACTTC | TRBJ2-4 | TRBV6-1 | - | -
CASSRGAGGLYEQYF | TGTGCCAGCAGCCGGGGAGCGGGAGGCCTCTACGAGCAGTACTTC | TRBJ2-7 | TRBV9 | - | TRBD2